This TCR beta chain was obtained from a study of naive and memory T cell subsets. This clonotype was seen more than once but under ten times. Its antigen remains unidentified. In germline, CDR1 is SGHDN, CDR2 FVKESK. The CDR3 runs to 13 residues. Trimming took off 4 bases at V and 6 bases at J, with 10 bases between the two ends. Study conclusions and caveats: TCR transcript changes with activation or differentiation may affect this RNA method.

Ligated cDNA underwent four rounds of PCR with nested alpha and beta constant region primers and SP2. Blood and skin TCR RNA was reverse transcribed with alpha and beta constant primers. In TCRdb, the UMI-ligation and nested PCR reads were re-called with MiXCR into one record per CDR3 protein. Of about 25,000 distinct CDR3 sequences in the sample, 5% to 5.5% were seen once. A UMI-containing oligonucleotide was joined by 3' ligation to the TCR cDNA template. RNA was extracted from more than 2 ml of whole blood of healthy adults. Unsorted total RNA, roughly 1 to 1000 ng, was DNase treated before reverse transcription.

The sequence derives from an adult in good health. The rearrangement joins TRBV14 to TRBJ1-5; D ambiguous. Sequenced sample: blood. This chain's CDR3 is CASSLNRGQPQHF. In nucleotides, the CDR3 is TGTGCCAGCAGCCTCAATAGAGGTCAGCCCCAGCATTTT.